This TCR beta chain was captured in a study of shared clonotypes between healthy human individuals. Trimming removed 0 bases at V and 7 bases at J, with 10 bases between. Germline-derived CDR1 and CDR2 are SGHRS and YFSETQ. The CDR3 consists of 14 residues. Sequenced by immunoSEQ multiplex PCR; TCRdb stores in-frame clones only, minus some. The table has 600,000 to 750,000 clones, 72% seen once. The gene calls are TRBV5-1 and TRBJ1-4; D is unclear. Sequencing used memory CD4+ T cells sorted from blood. Documented subset: CD45RA-negative fraction. The sequence was collected from a woman aged 30 to 39 in good health. The chain's CDR3 is CASSLARATEKLFF. The CDR3 bases are TGCGCCAGCAGCTTGGCCCGAGCAACTGAAAAACTGTTTTTT.